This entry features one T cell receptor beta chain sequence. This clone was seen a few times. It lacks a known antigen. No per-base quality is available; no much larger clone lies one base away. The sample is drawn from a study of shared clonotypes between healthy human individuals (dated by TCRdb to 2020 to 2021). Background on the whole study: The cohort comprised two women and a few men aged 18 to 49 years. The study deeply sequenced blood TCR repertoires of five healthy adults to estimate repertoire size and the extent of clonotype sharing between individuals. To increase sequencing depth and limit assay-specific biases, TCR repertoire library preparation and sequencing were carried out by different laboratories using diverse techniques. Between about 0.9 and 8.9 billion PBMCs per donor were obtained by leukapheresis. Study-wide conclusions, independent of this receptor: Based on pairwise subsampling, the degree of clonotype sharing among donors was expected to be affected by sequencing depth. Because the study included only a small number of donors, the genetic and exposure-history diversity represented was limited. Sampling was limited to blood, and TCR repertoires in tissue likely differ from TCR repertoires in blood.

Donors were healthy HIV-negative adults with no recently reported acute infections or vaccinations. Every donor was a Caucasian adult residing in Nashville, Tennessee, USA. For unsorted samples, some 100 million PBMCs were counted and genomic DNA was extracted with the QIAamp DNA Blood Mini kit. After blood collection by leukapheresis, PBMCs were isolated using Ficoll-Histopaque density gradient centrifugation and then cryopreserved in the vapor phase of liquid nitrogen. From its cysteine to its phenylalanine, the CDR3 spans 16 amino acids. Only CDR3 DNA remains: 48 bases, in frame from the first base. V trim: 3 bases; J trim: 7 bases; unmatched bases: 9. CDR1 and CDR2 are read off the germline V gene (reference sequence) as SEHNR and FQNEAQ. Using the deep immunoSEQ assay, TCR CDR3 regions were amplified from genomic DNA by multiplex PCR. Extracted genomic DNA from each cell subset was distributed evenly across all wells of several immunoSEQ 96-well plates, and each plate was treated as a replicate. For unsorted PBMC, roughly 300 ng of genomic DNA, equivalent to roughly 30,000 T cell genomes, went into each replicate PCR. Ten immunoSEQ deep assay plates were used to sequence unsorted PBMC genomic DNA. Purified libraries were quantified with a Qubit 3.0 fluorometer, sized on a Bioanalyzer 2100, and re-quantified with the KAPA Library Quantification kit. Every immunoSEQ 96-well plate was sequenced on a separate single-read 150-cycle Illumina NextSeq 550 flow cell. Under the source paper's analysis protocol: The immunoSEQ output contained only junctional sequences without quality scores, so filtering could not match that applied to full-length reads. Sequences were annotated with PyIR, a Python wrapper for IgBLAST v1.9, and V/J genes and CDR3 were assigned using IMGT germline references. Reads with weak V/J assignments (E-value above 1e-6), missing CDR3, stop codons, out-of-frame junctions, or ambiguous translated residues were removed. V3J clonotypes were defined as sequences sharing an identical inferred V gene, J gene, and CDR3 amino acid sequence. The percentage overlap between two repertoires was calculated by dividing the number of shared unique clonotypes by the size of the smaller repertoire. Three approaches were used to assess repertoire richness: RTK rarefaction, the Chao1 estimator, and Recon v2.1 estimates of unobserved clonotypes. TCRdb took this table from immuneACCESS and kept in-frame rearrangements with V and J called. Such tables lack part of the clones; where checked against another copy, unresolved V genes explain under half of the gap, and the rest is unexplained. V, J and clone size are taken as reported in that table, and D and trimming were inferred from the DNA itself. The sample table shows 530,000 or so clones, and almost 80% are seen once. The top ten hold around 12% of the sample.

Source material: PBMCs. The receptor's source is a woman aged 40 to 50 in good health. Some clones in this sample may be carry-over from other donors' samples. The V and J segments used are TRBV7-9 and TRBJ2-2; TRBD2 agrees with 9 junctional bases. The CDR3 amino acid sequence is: CASSFPRASGNGELFF. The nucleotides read TGTGCCAGCAGCTTCCCCCGGGCTAGCGGGAACGGGGAGCTGTTTTTT.